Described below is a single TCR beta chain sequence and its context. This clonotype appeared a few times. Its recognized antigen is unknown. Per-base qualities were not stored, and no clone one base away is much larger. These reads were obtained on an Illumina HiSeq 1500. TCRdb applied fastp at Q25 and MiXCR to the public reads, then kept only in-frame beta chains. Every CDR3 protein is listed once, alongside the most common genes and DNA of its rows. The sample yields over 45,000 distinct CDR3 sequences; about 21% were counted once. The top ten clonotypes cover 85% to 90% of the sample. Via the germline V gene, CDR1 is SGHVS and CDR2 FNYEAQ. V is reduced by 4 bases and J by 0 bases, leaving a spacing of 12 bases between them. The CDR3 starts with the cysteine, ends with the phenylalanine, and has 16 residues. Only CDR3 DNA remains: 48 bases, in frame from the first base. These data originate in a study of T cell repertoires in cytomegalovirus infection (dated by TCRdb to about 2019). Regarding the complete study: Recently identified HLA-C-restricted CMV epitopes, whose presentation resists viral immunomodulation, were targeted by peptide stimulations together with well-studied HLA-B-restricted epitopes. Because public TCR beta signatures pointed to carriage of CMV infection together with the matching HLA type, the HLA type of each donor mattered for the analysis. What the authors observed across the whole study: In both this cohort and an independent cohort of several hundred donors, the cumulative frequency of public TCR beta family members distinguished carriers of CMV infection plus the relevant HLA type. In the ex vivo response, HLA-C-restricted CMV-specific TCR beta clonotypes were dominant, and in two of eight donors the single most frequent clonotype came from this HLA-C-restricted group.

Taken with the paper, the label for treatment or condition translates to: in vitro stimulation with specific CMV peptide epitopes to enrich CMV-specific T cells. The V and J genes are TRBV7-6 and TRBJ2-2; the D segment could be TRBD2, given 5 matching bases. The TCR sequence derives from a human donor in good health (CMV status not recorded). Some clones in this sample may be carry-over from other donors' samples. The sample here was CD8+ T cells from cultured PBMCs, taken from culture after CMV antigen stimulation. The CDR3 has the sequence CASSSRTGANTGELFF. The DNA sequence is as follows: TGTGCCAGCAGCTCTCGGACTGGTGCGAACACCGGGGAGCTGTTTTTT.